These T cell receptor beta chains were read from a single sample in a study of cytomegalovirus exposure and HLA in healthy donors. Repertoires were generated with immunoSEQ multiplex PCR, while TCRdb's copy carries only in-frame clones and drops some. This table holds approximately 100,000 clones, approximately 79% found once. Sequenced material: PBMCs. These receptors all stem from a man aged 55 to 70 in good health and CMV-seronegative. The CDR3 runs from the conserved cysteine through the conserved F or W. Fields, in order: D gene, V gene, J gene, CDR3 protein. A D gene is named only where the DNA matches it firmly.

NA,TRBV5-1,TRBJ2-4,CASSLNRENIQYF
NA,TRBV30,TRBJ2-7,CAWRDNSYEQYF
TRBD2,TRBV9,TRBJ2-1,CASSDSGNRYNEQFF
NA,TRBV30,TRBJ1-1,CAWEGQMNTEAFF
NA,TRBV7-6,TRBJ2-3,CASPGGEATDTQYF
NA,TRBV5-4,TRBJ1-1,CASSTKMTGNTEAFF
TRBD1,TRBV6-5,TRBJ1-2,CATKPTGGVGYTF
NA,TRBV9,TRBJ1-6,CASSRSTRSSYNSPLHF
NA,TRBV6-5,TRBJ2-1,CASSYSAVTQIGQFF
TRBD1,TRBV5-6,TRBJ1-2,CASSDRAYYGYTF
NA,TRBV5-1,TRBJ2-2,CASSFGENTGELFF
NA,TRBV19,TRBJ1-2,CASTHRGGPSDYGYTF
NA,TRBV28,TRBJ1-1,CASKNTMNTEAFF
TRBD2,TRBV7-9,TRBJ2-5,CASSSNPSGGRKETQYF
TRBD1,TRBV19,TRBJ1-2,CASSVQGQNYGYTF
NA,TRBV29-1,TRBJ1-1,CSVGQMNTEAFF
TRBD1,TRBV18,TRBJ1-5,CASSPGTGDSNQPQHF
NA,TRBV28,TRBJ1-5,CASSLLGYEVDQPQHF
TRBD1,TRBV4-1,TRBJ1-6,CASSQDHLWTGGNSPLHF
NA,TRBV5-6,TRBJ1-2,CASSLRTGSYGYTF